Sequencing of this TCR beta chain was carried out in a study of blood T cell repertoires in COVID-19. Across the whole study: T cells, B-cell-depleted T cells, or PBMCs supplied cDNA or gDNA.

Unmatched junction bases numbered 7, after V lost 5 bases and J lost 4 bases. The CDR3 sequence is 15 residues long. Germline CDR1 is MNHEY and CDR2 is SMNVEV (reference sequence). Details on this clone: This sample also contains other DNA sequences that code for the same CDR3.

The data were produced by immunoSEQ multiplex PCR, yet TCRdb's version contains in-frame clones alone and is incomplete. Of 360,000 or so clones listed, roughly four fifths are singletons. Source material: PBMCs or T cells enriched from blood (not recorded which). The receptor was derived from a woman aged 45-60 years who had recovered from COVID-19. V gene TRBV27 combines with J gene TRBJ1-5, with TRBD1 matching 8 bases. The CDR3 nucleotides are TGTGCCAGCAGTCGAAGAGGACAGGGTAATCAGCCCCAGCATTTT. This encodes CASSRRGQGNQPQHF.